Listed below are T cell receptor beta chains from one sample, sequenced in a study of Tregs in tolerant kidney transplant recipients. Repertoires were generated with immunoSEQ multiplex PCR, while TCRdb's copy carries only in-frame clones and drops some. Here the sample spans roughly 250,000 clones, roughly four fifths being singletons. Sequenced material: CD4+ T cells from blood. These receptors originate from a human donor in good health. Each CDR3 is given with its conserved first and last residue. A D gene is named only where the DNA matches it firmly. Expanded clones are given a class, and other clones once, few, many or no size at all.

J gene | V gene | D gene | clone size | CDR3 DNA | CDR3 protein
TRBJ1-5 | TRBV2 | TRBD1 | NA | TGTGCCAGCAGGCTCACAGGGGATCAGCCCCAGCATTTT | CASRLTGDQPQHF
TRBJ2-5 | TRBV30 | NA | once | TGTGCCTGGAGTGGCGAGTTTCAAGAGACCCAGTACTTC | CAWSGEFQETQYF
TRBJ1-5 | TRBV18 | TRBD1 | once | TGTGCCAGCCCACCACTTACCCTTGGACAGGGGGCGAGCAATCAGCCCCAGCATTTT | CASPPLTLGQGASNQPQHF
TRBJ1-1 | TRBV2 | NA | once | TGTGCCAGCAGTGAAGCTCCGGGCGGGAACACTGAAGCTTTCTTT | CASSEAPGGNTEAFF
TRBJ2-1 | TRBV9 | TRBD2 | NA | TGTGCCAGCAGCCTCTCGGGGGGCTCCTACAATGAGCAGTTCTTC | CASSLSGGSYNEQFF
TRBJ1-2 | TRBV5-6 | NA | NA | TGTGCCAGCAGCCAGGTCTTGCTCGCGGGGATCTATGGCTACACCTTC | CASSQVLLAGIYGYTF
TRBJ1-2 | TRBV20-1 | NA | NA | TGCAGTGCTAGACACAGCCGCCACCCCACCTTC | CSARHSRHPTF
TRBJ2-5 | TRBV30 | NA | NA | TGTGCCTGGAGTCCCGGAGAGACCCAGTACTTC | CAWSPGETQYF
TRBJ1-4 | TRBV5-1 | TRBD1 | NA | TGCGCCAGCAGCCGGGGGACAGGGGGCGATGAAAAACTGTTTTTT | CASSRGTGGDEKLFF
TRBJ2-5 | TRBV19 | NA | NA | TGTGCCAGTAGTATAGGAGGACTCCAAGAGACCCAGTACTTC | CASSIGGLQETQYF
TRBJ1-2 | TRBV5-6 | NA | NA | TGTGCCAGCAGCTCCCGGCTCCAGCTTAACTATGGCTACACCTTC | CASSSRLQLNYGYTF
TRBJ2-1 | TRBV18 | TRBD1 | NA | TGTGCCAGCTCTCAGAGGACAGGGGGATTCAATGAGCAGTTCTTC | CASSQRTGGFNEQFF
TRBJ1-3 | TRBV5-8 | NA | NA | TGTGCCAGCAGCTCCAGGAGCATGGCGTTCGGAAACACCATATATTTT | CASSSRSMAFGNTIYF
TRBJ2-7 | TRBV6-1 | NA | once | TGTGCCAGCAGTGAAAACAGGGTCTCCTACGAGCAGTACTTC | CASSENRVSYEQYF
TRBJ1-1 | TRBV5-1 | TRBD1 | NA | TGCGCCAGCAGCTTGCCTACAGGGGAGGCTGAAGCTTTCTTT | CASSLPTGEAEAFF
TRBJ1-1 | TRBV19 | NA | NA | TGTGCCAGTAGTCTTACAGCCACAAACACTGAAGCTTTCTTT | CASSLTATNTEAFF
TRBJ1-5 | TRBV7-8 | NA | NA | TGTGCCAGCAGCCTAAGTCAGGGGCAGGGACAGCCCCAGCATTTT | CASSLSQGQGQPQHF
TRBJ2-2 | TRBV13 | NA | NA | TGTGCCAGCAGCCTCCGGGGCGGCTCGCACACCGGGGAGCTGTTTTTT | CASSLRGGSHTGELFF
TRBJ2-7 | TRBV28 | TRBD2 | NA | TGTGCCAGCAGTTCCCTTGGACTAGCGGGGCGGCGGTGGTACTTC | CASSSLGLAGRRWYF
TRBJ1-5 | TRBV16 | NA | NA | TGTGCCAGCAGCCAATCTGGCAGGACCAATCAGCCCCAGCATTTT | CASSQSGRTNQPQHF
TRBJ1-5 | TRBV30 | NA | NA | TGTGCCTGGTCCATGGACAGTAATCAGCCCCAGCATTTT | CAWSMDSNQPQHF
TRBJ1-6 | TRBV7-9 | NA | NA | TGTGCCAGCAGGACGGGGGCGAGCTCCTATAATTCACCCCTCCACTTT | CASRTGASSYNSPLHF
TRBJ2-3 | TRBV5-4 | TRBD1 | NA | TGTGCCAGCAGCTTGGCGGGACAGGGCACAGATACGCAGTATTTT | CASSLAGQGTDTQYF
TRBJ1-2 | TRBV4-2 | TRBD1 | NA | TGTGCCAGCAGCCCAGCCCTTGCACAGGGGACGGAGAACTATGGCTACACCTTC | CASSPALAQGTENYGYTF
TRBJ2-5 | TRBV7-3 | NA | NA | TGTGCCAGCAGCCCCACTACCACCCCACAAGAGACCCAGTACTTC | CASSPTTTPQETQYF
TRBJ2-1 | TRBV7-9 | NA | NA | TGTGCCAGCAGCGAAAGACCCACTAGCTTGGTCGGCAATGAGCAGTTCTTC | CASSERPTSLVGNEQFF
TRBJ2-7 | TRBV25-1 | NA | few | TGTGCCAGCAGTGAGCGGAGGCAGCCCTACGAGCAGTACTTC | CASSERRQPYEQYF
TRBJ1-6 | TRBV25-1 | NA | NA | TGTGCCAGCAGTGAATGGACTGGTTACAATAATTCACCCCTCCACTTT | CASSEWTGYNNSPLHF
TRBJ1-2 | TRBV7-9 | NA | few | TGTGCCAGCAGCTTATCGGCGGGACTACCACGGACCTTC | CASSLSAGLPRTF